This TCR beta chain was documented in a study of blood T cell repertoires in COVID-19. In the study overall: Sites across the United States, Italy and Spain contributed samples from acute and convalescent COVID-19.

Data came from immunoSEQ multiplex PCR; TCRdb stores just in-frame clones and leaves some out. The data contain 200,000 to 250,000 clones, just over 85% of them singletons. With V trimmed by 5 bases and J by 7 bases, 5 bases remained unmatched. Germline loops: CDR1 SGHTA, CDR2 FQGNSA. CDR3 length: 13 amino acids. Notes on this clone: Within the sample, other DNA sequences also encode this same CDR3.

The sample consisted of peripheral blood. The sequence was obtained from a man aged 50 to 59 with acute or convalescent COVID-19. The chain is built from TRBV7-2 and TRBJ1-5, with 7 bases lining up with TRBD1. The CDR3 sequence: CASSPDRAQPQHF. DNA of the CDR3: TGTGCCAGCAGCCCCGACAGGGCCCAGCCCCAGCATTTT. Full variable domain (rest looked up from reference TRBV7-2 and TRBJ1-5): GAGVSQSPSNKVTEKGKDVELRCDPISGHTALYWYRQSLGQGLEFLIYFQGNSAPDKSGLPSDRFSAERTGGSVSTLTIQRTQQEDSAVYLCASSPDRAQPQHFGDGTRLSIL.